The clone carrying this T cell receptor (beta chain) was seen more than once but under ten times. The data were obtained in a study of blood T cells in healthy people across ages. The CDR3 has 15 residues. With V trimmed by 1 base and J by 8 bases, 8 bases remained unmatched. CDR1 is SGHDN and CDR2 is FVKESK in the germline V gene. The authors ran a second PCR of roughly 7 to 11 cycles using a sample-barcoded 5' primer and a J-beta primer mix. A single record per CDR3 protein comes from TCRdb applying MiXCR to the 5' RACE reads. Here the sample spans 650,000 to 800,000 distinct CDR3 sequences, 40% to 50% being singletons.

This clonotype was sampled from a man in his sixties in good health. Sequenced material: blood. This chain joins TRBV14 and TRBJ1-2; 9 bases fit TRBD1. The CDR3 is CASSQAGTGHRGYTF. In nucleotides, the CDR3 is TGTGCCAGCAGCCAAGCCGGGACAGGGCATCGGGGCTACACCTTC. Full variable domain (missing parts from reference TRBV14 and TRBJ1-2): EAGVTQFPSHSVIEKGQTVTLRCDPISGHDNLYWYRRVMGKEIKFLLHFVKESKQDESGMPNNRFLAERTGGTYSTLKVQPAELEDSGVYFCASSQAGTGHRGYTFGSGTRLTVV.